The source of this TCR beta chain is a study of shared clonotypes between healthy human individuals. Regarding the study as a whole: Incomplete sequencing of sorted subsets was indicated by rarefaction despite large depth. Clonotype sharing among the donors was expected to vary with sequencing depth.

TCRdb's table, derived via immunoSEQ multiplex PCR, lists solely in-frame clones and lacks some. The sample shows approximately 2,300,000 clones, approximately 90% of them seen only once. The CDR3 has 16 amino acids. CDR1 and CDR2 (germline): SQVTM, ANQGSEA. With 4 bases removed from V and 3 bases from J, the gap between germline ends came to 21 bases. This clone was seen only a few times. Its antigen is as yet unknown. The TCR originated in a man aged 18 to 29 in good health. Some clones in this sample may be carry-over from other donors' samples. The rearrangement links TRBV29-1 to TRBJ1-1, with D possibly being TRBD1 (6 bases). Sequenced input: naive CD4+ T cells from PBMCs. Subset indicated: CD45RA+ positively selected. The CDR3 nucleotides read TGCAGCGTTGGGCCTCGGGGGGCGATTGGAGACACTGAAGCTTTCTTT. Residues: CSVGPRGAIGDTEAFF.